Included here is one T cell receptor (beta chain) sequence, with context. What antigen it recognizes has not been identified. Base qualities are not recorded, but no much larger clone differs from it by a single base. Trimming accounts for 2 bases at V and 1 base at J, while the number of junction bases matched to no gene is 8. From the cysteine through the phenylalanine, the CDR3 covers 17 amino acids. Just CDR3 DNA is preserved here, 51 bases in frame from base 1. CDR1 and CDR2, looked up from the germline V gene, are SGHRS and YFSETQ. The data were obtained in a study of blood T cells in healthy people across ages (dated by TCRdb to 2014 to 2015). Background for the entire study: Template switching captured roughly one uniquely barcoded TCR beta cDNA molecule per two T cells in model experiments. The study measured age-related changes in TCR beta repertoire diversity using deep sequencing normalized with unique cDNA molecular identifiers. The donors were split into four age groups: young (average around 15 years), middle-aged (roughly 39), aged (62) and long-lived (under 90). Donors of different ages were randomly distributed across sequencing lanes to avoid experimental bias. Using the same blood draw, the study looked at two additional independent replicas of 1 million unique cDNA reads for two donors, one aged 18 to 30 and the other aged 80 or older.

The library relied on 5' RACE. The listed sequencing device is Illumina HiSeq 2500. A second PCR of about 7 to 12 cycles was run with a J-beta primer mix and a sample-barcoded 5' primer. Each TCR beta cDNA molecule received a unique molecular identifier from a template-switch 5' adaptor carrying 12 random nucleotides. At least 2.5 million CDR3-containing paired-end reads were obtained from each sample. First-strand cDNA synthesis was performed from all RNA using the Mint cDNA synthesis kit, with priming by a TRBC-specific oligonucleotide. Following uracil-DNA glycosylase treatment, a first 18-cycle PCR with universal primers M1SS and BC2_uni_R was performed on all cDNA. As for the authors' bioinformatics: Each sample was normalized by randomly selecting 1 million high-quality reads, each carrying a distinct molecular identifier. Instead of being binned into consensus sequences, reads with shared molecular identifiers were discarded. MiTCR, run with a Q25 quality threshold and the strictest error-elimination algorithm, handled CDR3 identification, clonotype clustering and error correction. Lower-bound total TCR beta diversity was estimated with a nonparametric unseen species model using Euler transformation. TCRdb applied fastp at Q25 and MiXCR to the public reads, then kept only in-frame beta chains. Under each unique CDR3 protein, matching rows form one entry showing the most common genes and DNA. TCRdb's processing, not the study's, gives the V and J calls here. The sample table records fewer than 800,000 distinct CDR3 sequences; around 21% of these occur just once. In total, the top ten clones hold 3% to 4% of the sample.

Systemically healthy Caucasian individuals from Russia, approximately 39 in total and aged roughly 6 to 95 years, were included as donors. Each donor gave 8 to 10 milliliters of peripheral blood, collected into EDTA-treated Vacutainer tubes. Ficoll-Paque density-gradient centrifugation was used to isolate PBMCs, with at least 6.5 million per sample. Trizol reagent was used to extract total RNA from PBMCs, with at least 5 micrograms per sample. Naive CD45RAhigh/CD27high T cell percentages were measured by flow cytometry on a PBMC aliquot from every donor. Here is what the overall study found, with its caveats: As age increased, observed TCR beta diversity per million T cells dropped in a roughly linear way, and a significant reduction was already evident by age around 41. Estimates of total diversity based on one million sequenced T cells were considered lower bounds and underestimates. Because donor CMV infection status was unknown, age-related changes in expanded clonotypes were potentially confounded. Compared with the aged group, the long-lived group had more naive CD4+ T cells, fewer expanded clones and increased TCR diversity, a pattern suggesting age selection. Because profiling used bulk unsorted PBMCs, naive and antigen-experienced compartments could not be compared conclusively. The percentage of naive T cells measured by flow cytometry correlated strongly with observed TCR beta diversity.

This TCR derives from a man in his 70s in good health. Here the chain combines TRBV5-1 and TRBJ2-5; TRBD2 lines up with 10 middle nucleotides. Sequencing used blood. The DNA reads TGCGCCAGCAGCTTACGGACTAGCGGCTCTCCCCAAGAGACCCAGTACTTC. It specifies CASSLRTSGSPQETQYF.